A selection of T cell receptor beta chains follows, all from one sample in a study of blood T cell repertoires in COVID-19. The method was immunoSEQ multiplex PCR; TCRdb's version includes in-frame clones alone and lacks a portion of them. The sample consists of some 300,000 clones, just under 85% of them appearing once. The sequenced material came from peripheral blood. The receptors were sampled from a woman between 45 and 65 years old with active or convalescent COVID-19. CDR3s include the opening cysteine and the closing phenylalanine or tryptophan. A D gene is named only where the DNA matches it firmly. Expanded clones are given a class, and other clones once, few, many or no size at all.

clone_size: NA; v_call: TRBV27; j_call: TRBJ1-2; d_call: NA; cdr3_nt: TGTGCCAGCAGTCCCTATCTGAGGGCTAACTATGGCTACACCTTC; cdr3_aa: CASSPYLRANYGYTF
clone_size: NA; v_call: TRBV5-6; j_call: TRBJ1-1; d_call: NA; cdr3_nt: TGTGCCAGCAGCTCGTCGGGGGGCGCGAGGAACACTGAAGCTTTCTTT; cdr3_aa: CASSSSGGARNTEAFF
clone_size: NA; v_call: TRBV27; j_call: TRBJ2-1; d_call: TRBD2; cdr3_nt: TGTGCCAGCAGTCTAAGGACTAGCGCCCACCCCTACAATGAGCAGTTCTTC; cdr3_aa: CASSLRTSAHPYNEQFF
clone_size: NA; v_call: TRBV27; j_call: TRBJ2-7; d_call: TRBD1; cdr3_nt: TGTGCCAGCAGTCCGCGATACAGGGGCCACGAGCAGTACTTC; cdr3_aa: CASSPRYRGHEQYF
clone_size: NA; v_call: TRBV6-5; j_call: TRBJ2-7; d_call: NA; cdr3_nt: TGTGCCAGCAGTCCCCCGGGTCGCGGGAACTACGAGCAGTACTTC; cdr3_aa: CASSPPGRGNYEQYF
clone_size: few; v_call: TRBV18; j_call: TRBJ1-1; d_call: NA; cdr3_nt: TGTGCCAGCTCACCACCGCCCTGGCAGTCGGGCACTGAAGCTTTCTTT; cdr3_aa: CASSPPPWQSGTEAFF
clone_size: many; v_call: TRBV4-2; j_call: TRBJ1-3; d_call: NA; cdr3_nt: TGTGCCAGCAGCCAAGATAGGAGCTCTGGAAACACCATATATTTT; cdr3_aa: CASSQDRSSGNTIYF
clone_size: NA; v_call: TRBV19; j_call: TRBJ1-2; d_call: TRBD1; cdr3_nt: TGTGCCAGTAGTAAGGGACAGGGACTTGGATACACCTTC; cdr3_aa: CASSKGQGLGYTF
clone_size: NA; v_call: TRBV27; j_call: TRBJ2-1; d_call: NA; cdr3_nt: TGTGCCAGCAGTTTATCTGCCGTCCTCAGCTCCTACAATGAGCAGTTCTTC; cdr3_aa: CASSLSAVLSSYNEQFF
clone_size: NA; v_call: TRBV3-1/TRBV3-2; j_call: TRBJ2-1; d_call: NA; cdr3_nt: TGTGCCAGCAGCACATTATCCCGTAACAATGAGCAGTTCTTC; cdr3_aa: CASSTLSRNNEQFF
clone_size: NA; v_call: TRBV6-2/TRBV6-3; j_call: TRBJ1-1; d_call: TRBD1; cdr3_nt: TGTGCCAGCAGTTACCCCTGGGGACAGGCAAACACTGAAGCTTTCTTT; cdr3_aa: CASSYPWGQANTEAFF
clone_size: NA; v_call: TRBV20-1; j_call: TRBJ2-1; d_call: TRBD2; cdr3_nt: TGCAGTGCTAGTCCAGGACTAGCGGGAAGATTTCTCTACAATGAGCAGTTCTTC; cdr3_aa: CSASPGLAGRFLYNEQFF
clone_size: once; v_call: TRBV6-1; j_call: TRBJ1-6; d_call: TRBD1; cdr3_nt: TGTGCCAGCAGTGATGGCGGCAGGGGGCTGTATAATTCACCCCTCCACTTT; cdr3_aa: CASSDGGRGLYNSPLHF
clone_size: NA; v_call: TRBV6-1; j_call: TRBJ2-7; d_call: TRBD1; cdr3_nt: TGTGCCAGCAGTGAAAACAGGGGAACCTACGAGCAGTACTTC; cdr3_aa: CASSENRGTYEQYF
clone_size: NA; v_call: TRBV19; j_call: TRBJ2-1; d_call: NA; cdr3_nt: TGTGCCAGTAGTATAGACGGCAGGGGCAATGAGCAGTTCTTC; cdr3_aa: CASSIDGRGNEQFF
clone_size: NA; v_call: TRBV4-2; j_call: TRBJ1-1; d_call: TRBD1; cdr3_nt: TGTGCCAGCAGCCAAGCGGGACAGGGGGCTGGTAGCACTGAAGCTTTCTTT; cdr3_aa: CASSQAGQGAGSTEAFF
clone_size: once; v_call: TRBV11-2; j_call: TRBJ2-5; d_call: TRBD2; cdr3_nt: TGTGCCAGCAGCCGGACTAGCGGGAGCCAAGAGACCCAGTACTTC; cdr3_aa: CASSRTSGSQETQYF
clone_size: NA; v_call: TRBV6-2/TRBV6-3; j_call: TRBJ2-4; d_call: NA; cdr3_nt: TGTGCCAGCAGCTGGGGGCTCGGACTAGCCAAAAACATTCAGTACTTC; cdr3_aa: CASSWGLGLAKNIQYF
clone_size: NA; v_call: TRBV29-1; j_call: TRBJ2-2; d_call: TRBD2; cdr3_nt: TGCAGCGTTAAACACGTGGTAGCGGGAGGGCGCGGGGAGCTGTTTTTT; cdr3_aa: CSVKHVVAGGRGELFF
clone_size: NA; v_call: TRBV14; j_call: TRBJ2-1; d_call: TRBD2; cdr3_nt: TGTGCCAGCAGCCAAGTTCCGGGAGGGCCCTTGAATGAGCAGTTCTTC; cdr3_aa: CASSQVPGGPLNEQFF
clone_size: once; v_call: TRBV29-1; j_call: TRBJ2-1; d_call: TRBD2; cdr3_nt: TGCAGCGGTCTAGCGGGGGCCTACAATGAGCAGTTCTTC; cdr3_aa: CSGLAGAYNEQFF
clone_size: NA; v_call: TRBV3-1/TRBV3-2; j_call: TRBJ2-2; d_call: NA; cdr3_nt: TGTGCCAGCACCCCCACGGGGAGCGGGCTCGCCGGGGAGCTGTTTTTT; cdr3_aa: CASTPTGSGLAGELFF
clone_size: NA; v_call: TRBV28; j_call: TRBJ1-1; d_call: NA; cdr3_nt: TGTGCCAGCCACAGGGTCGAGGACACTGAAGCTTTCTTT; cdr3_aa: CASHRVEDTEAFF
clone_size: NA; v_call: TRBV28; j_call: TRBJ1-2; d_call: NA; cdr3_nt: TGTGCCAGCAGTCTCGGACAGCAGGACTATGGCTACACCTTC; cdr3_aa: CASSLGQQDYGYTF
clone_size: NA; v_call: TRBV18; j_call: TRBJ1-1; d_call: TRBD1; cdr3_nt: TGTGCCAGCTCACCCACGACAGGGGGGGGTGAAGCTTTCTTT; cdr3_aa: CASSPTTGGGEAFF
clone_size: NA; v_call: TRBV3-1/TRBV3-2; j_call: TRBJ2-5; d_call: TRBD1; cdr3_nt: TGTGCCAGCAGCACCGGGACAGTGAACGGCGCAGAGACCCAGTACTTC; cdr3_aa: CASSTGTVNGAETQYF
clone_size: NA; v_call: TRBV2; j_call: TRBJ1-5; d_call: NA; cdr3_nt: TGTGCCAGCAGTGGGGGGGGGACGGTCAGACAGCCCCAGCATTTT; cdr3_aa: CASSGGGTVRQPQHF
clone_size: NA; v_call: TRBV24-1; j_call: TRBJ2-1; d_call: TRBD2; cdr3_nt: TGTGCCACCAGTGCAAGCGGGATCTACAATGAGCAGTTCTTC; cdr3_aa: CATSASGIYNEQFF
clone_size: NA; v_call: TRBV18; j_call: TRBJ2-3; d_call: NA; cdr3_nt: TGTGCCAGCTCACCAGCCCCGGATTGGAGGGATACGCAGTATTTT; cdr3_aa: CASSPAPDWRDTQYF
clone_size: NA; v_call: TRBV21-1; j_call: TRBJ2-5; d_call: NA; cdr3_nt: TGTGCCAGCAGCAAACCGAAGACTAGGTGGCAAGAGACCCAGTACTTC; cdr3_aa: CASSKPKTRWQETQYF
clone_size: NA; v_call: TRBV7-3; j_call: TRBJ2-5; d_call: NA; cdr3_nt: TGTGCCAGCAGCATGGGGCGGGAGACCCAGTACTTC; cdr3_aa: CASSMGRETQYF
clone_size: NA; v_call: TRBV5-1; j_call: TRBJ2-2; d_call: TRBD1; cdr3_nt: TGCGCCAGCAGCTCTCAACCAACAGGGGCGACGAACACCGGGGAGCTGTTTTTT; cdr3_aa: CASSSQPTGATNTGELFF
clone_size: NA; v_call: TRBV28; j_call: TRBJ1-5; d_call: TRBD1; cdr3_nt: TGTGCCAGCAGTTTTTTGGGGGCGGGACAGGCTAATCAGCCCCAGCATTTT; cdr3_aa: CASSFLGAGQANQPQHF
clone_size: once; v_call: TRBV5-6; j_call: TRBJ1-2; d_call: NA; cdr3_nt: TGTGCCAGCAGCTTGGCTAGGTGGGGGGGCGCAAACTATGGCTACACCTTC; cdr3_aa: CASSLARWGGANYGYTF
clone_size: NA; v_call: TRBV4-1; j_call: TRBJ1-6; d_call: NA; cdr3_nt: TGCGCCAGCAGAGAGGTCGGTAGCTCCTATAATTCACCCCTCCACTTT; cdr3_aa: CASREVGSSYNSPLHF
clone_size: NA; v_call: TRBV10-3; j_call: TRBJ1-3; d_call: NA; cdr3_nt: TGTGCCATCAGTTATAGGGGAAGCGGAAACACCATATATTTT; cdr3_aa: CAISYRGSGNTIYF